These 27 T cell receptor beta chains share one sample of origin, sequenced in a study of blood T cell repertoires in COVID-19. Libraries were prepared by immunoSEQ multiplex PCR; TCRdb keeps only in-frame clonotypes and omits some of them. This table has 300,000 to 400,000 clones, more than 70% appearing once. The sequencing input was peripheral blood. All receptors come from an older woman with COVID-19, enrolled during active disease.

The CDR3, as DNA: TGTGCCAGCAGTTTGGACCCCCAGGGCACGACTGAAGCTTTCTTT. Protein: CASSLDPQGTTEAFF. The chain combines TRBV28 with TRBJ1-1; D is possibly TRBD1 (5 bases). CDR3 size: 15 residues. The germline V gene encodes CDR1 MDHEN and CDR2 SYDVKM. V lost 3 bases, J lost 5 bases, and 16 bases lay in between. Looking up the rest from reference TRBV28 and TRBJ1-1 gives the full variable domain: DVKVTQSSRYLVKRTGEKVFLECVQDMDHENMFWYRQDPGLGLRLIYFSYDVKMKEKGDIPEGYSVSREKKERFSLILESASTNQTSMYLCASSLDPQGTTEAFFGQGTRLTVV.

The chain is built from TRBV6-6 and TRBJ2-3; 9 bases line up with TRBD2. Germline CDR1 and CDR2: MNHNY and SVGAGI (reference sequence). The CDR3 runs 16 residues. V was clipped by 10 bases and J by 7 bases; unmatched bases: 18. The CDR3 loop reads CATQGGLAGPFHTQYF. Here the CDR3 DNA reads TGTGCCACCCAAGGGGGGCTAGCGGGACCATTTCATACGCAGTATTTT.

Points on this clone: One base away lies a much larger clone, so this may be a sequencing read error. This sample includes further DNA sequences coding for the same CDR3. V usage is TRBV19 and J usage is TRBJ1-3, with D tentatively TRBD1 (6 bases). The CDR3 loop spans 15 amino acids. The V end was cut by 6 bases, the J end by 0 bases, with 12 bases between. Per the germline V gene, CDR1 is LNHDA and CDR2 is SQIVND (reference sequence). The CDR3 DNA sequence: TGTGCCAGTAGAAGACAGGTCTTCTCTGGAAACACCATATATTTT. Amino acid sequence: CASRRQVFSGNTIYF.

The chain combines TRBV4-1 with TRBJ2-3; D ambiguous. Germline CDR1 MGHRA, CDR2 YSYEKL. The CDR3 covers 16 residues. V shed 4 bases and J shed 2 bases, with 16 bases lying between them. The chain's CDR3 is CASSPLVRENTDTQYF. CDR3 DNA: TGCGCCAGCAGCCCCCTTGTTCGAGAAAACACAGATACGCAGTATTTT.

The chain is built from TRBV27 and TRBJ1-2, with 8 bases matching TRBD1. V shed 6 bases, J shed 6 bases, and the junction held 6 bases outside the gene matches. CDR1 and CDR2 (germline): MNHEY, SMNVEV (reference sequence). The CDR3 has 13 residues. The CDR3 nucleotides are TGTGCCAGCAGCCAGGACAGGGTCGATGGCTACACCTTC. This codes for CASSQDRVDGYTF.

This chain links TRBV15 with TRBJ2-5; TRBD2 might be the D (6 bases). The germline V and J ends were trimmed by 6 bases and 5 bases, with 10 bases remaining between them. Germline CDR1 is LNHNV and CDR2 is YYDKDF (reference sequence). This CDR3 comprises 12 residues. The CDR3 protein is CATSAGGETQYF. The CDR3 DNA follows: TGTGCCACCAGTGCTGGGGGGGAGACCCAGTACTTC.

In DNA, the CDR3 is TGTGCCAGTGGGGCCATGGAGAACACTGAAGCTTTCTTT. Residues: CASGAMENTEAFF. This chain uses TRBV6-5 with TRBJ1-1, with D tentatively TRBD1 (5 bases). The germline V and J ends were trimmed by 9 bases and 1 base, with 12 bases remaining between them. The V gene's germline CDR1 is MNHEY and CDR2 SVGAGI. The CDR3 sequence is 13 residues long.

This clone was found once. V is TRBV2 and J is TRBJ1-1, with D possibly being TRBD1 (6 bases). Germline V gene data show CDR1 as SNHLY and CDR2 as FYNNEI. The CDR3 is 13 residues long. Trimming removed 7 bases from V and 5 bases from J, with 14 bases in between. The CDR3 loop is CASTGGRGTEAFF. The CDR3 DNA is TGTGCCAGCACCGGGGGGCGGGGGACTGAAGCTTTCTTT.

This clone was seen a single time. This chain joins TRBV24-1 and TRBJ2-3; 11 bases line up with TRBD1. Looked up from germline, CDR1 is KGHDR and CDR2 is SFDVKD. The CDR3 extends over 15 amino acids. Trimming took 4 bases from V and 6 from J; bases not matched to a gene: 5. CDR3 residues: CATSEDRGPSDTQYF. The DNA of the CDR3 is TGTGCCACCAGTGAGGACAGGGGGCCTTCTGATACGCAGTATTTT.

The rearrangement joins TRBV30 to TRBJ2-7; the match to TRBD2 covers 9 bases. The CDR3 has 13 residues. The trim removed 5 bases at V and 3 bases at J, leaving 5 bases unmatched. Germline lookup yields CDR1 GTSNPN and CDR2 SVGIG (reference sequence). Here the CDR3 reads CAWGRGGVYEQYF. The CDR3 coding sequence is TGTGCCTGGGGGCGGGGGGGAGTCTACGAGCAGTACTTC.

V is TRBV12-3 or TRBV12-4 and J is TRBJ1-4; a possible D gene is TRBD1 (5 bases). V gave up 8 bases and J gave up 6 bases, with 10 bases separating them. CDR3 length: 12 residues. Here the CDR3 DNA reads TGTGCCAGCTGTCAGGGATATGAAAAACTGTTTTTT. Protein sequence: CASCQGYEKLFF.

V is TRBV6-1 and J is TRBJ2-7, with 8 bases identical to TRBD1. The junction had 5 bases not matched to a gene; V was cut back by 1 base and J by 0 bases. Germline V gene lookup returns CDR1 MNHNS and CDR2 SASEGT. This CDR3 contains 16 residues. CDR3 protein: CASSEVFGTGSYEQYF. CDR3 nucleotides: TGTGCCAGCAGTGAAGTGTTTGGGACAGGCTCCTACGAGCAGTACTTC.

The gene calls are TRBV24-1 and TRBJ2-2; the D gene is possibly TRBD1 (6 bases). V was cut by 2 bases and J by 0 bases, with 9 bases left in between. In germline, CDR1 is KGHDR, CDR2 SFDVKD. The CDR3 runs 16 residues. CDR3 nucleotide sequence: TGTGCCACCAGTGATTCCCGACAGGCGAACACCGGGGAGCTGTTTTTT. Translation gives CATSDSRQANTGELFF.

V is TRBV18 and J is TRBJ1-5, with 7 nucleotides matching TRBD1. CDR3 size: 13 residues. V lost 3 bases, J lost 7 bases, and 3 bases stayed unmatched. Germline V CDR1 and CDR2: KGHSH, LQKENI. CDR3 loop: CASSPGRGQPQHF. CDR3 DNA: TGTGCCAGCTCACCCGGCAGGGGGCAGCCCCAGCATTTT. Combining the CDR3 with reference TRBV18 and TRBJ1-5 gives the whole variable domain NAGVMQNPRHLVRRRGQEARLRCSPMKGHSHVYWYRQLPEEGLKFMVYLQKENIIDESGMPKERFSAEFPKEGPSILRIQQVVRGDSAAYFCASSPGRGQPQHFGDGTRLSIL.

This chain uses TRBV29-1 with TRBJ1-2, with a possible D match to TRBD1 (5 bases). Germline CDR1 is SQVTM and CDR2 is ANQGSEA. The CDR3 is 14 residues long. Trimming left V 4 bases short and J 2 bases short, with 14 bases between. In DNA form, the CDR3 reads TGCAGCGTTGCTGGTCAGGACAACAACTATGGCTACACCTTC. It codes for CSVAGQDNNYGYTF.

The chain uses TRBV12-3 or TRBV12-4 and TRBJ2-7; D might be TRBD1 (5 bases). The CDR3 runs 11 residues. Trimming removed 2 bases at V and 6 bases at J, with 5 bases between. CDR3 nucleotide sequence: TGTGCCAGCAGTTTAAGGGGCGAGCAGTACTTC. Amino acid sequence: CASSLRGEQYF.

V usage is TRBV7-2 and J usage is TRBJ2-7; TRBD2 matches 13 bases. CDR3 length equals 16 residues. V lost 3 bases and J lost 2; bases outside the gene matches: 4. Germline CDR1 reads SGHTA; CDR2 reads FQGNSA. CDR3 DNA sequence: TGTGCCAGCAGCTTCCCCGGACTAGCGGGGGCCTACGAGCAGTACTTC. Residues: CASSFPGLAGAYEQYF.

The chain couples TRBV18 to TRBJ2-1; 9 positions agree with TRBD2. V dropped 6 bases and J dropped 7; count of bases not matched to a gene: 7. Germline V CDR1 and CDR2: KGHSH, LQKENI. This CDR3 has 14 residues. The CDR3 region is CASSPAGGGNEQFF. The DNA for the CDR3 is TGTGCCAGCTCGCCAGCGGGGGGCGGGAATGAGCAGTTCTTC.

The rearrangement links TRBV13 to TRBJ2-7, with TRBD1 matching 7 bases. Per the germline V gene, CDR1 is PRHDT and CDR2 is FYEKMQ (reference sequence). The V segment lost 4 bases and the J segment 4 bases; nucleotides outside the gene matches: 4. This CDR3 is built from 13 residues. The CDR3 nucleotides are TGTGCCAGCAGCTCACAACAGGGGTACGAGCAGTACTTC. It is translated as CASSSQQGYEQYF.

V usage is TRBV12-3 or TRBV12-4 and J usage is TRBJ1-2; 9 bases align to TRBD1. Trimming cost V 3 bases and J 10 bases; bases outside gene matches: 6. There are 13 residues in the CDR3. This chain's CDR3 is CASSFGQGNDYTF. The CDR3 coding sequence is TGTGCCAGCAGTTTCGGACAGGGGAATGACTACACCTTC.

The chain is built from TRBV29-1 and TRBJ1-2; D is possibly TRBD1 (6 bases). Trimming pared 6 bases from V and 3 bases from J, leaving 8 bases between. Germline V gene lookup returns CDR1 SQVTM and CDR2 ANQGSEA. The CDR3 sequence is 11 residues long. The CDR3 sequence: CSVDSDYGYTF. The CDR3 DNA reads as TGCAGCGTGGACAGCGACTATGGCTACACCTTC.

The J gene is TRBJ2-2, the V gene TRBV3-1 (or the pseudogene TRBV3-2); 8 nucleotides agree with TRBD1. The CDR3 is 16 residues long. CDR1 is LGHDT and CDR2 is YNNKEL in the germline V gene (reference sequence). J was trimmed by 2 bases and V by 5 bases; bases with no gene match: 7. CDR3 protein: CASSTRTGKNTGELFF. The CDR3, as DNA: TGTGCCAGCAGCACCCGGACAGGGAAAAACACCGGGGAGCTGTTTTTT.

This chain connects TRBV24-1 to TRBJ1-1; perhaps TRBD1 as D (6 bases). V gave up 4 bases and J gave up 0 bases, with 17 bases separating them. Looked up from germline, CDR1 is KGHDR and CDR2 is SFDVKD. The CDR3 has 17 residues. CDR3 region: CATSEPGTRQVNTEAFF. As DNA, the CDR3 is TGTGCCACCAGTGAACCCGGGACACGACAGGTGAACACTGAAGCTTTCTTT.

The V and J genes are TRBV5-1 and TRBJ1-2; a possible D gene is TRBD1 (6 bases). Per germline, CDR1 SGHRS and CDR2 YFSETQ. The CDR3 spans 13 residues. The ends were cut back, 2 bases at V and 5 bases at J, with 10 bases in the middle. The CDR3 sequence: CASSFAQGYGYTF. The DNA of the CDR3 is TGCGCCAGCAGCTTTGCACAGGGTTATGGCTACACCTTC.

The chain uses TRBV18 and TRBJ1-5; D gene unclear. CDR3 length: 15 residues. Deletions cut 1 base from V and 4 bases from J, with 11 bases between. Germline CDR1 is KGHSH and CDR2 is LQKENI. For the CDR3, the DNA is TGTGCCAGCTCACCACAGGCAGGCTTTAATCAGCCCCAGCATTTT. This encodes CASSPQAGFNQPQHF.

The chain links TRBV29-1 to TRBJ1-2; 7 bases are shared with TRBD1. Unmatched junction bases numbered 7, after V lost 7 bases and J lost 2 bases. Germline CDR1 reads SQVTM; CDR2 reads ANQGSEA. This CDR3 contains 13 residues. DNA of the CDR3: TGCAGCGCCGAAGACAGGGAAAACTATGGCTACACCTTC. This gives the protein CSAEDRENYGYTF.

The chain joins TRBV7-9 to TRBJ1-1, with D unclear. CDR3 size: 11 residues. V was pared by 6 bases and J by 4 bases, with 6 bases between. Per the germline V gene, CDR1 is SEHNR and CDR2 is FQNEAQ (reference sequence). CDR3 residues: CASRAATEAFF. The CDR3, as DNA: TGTGCCAGCAGGGCTGCCACTGAAGCTTTCTTT.